Sequencing of this T cell receptor (beta chain) was carried out in a study of blood T cell repertoires in COVID-19. At the level of the study: Whether acute or convalescent, the COVID-19 samples came from the United States, Italy and Spain. Nucleic acid was either cDNA or gDNA, and it came from T cells, B-cell-depleted T cells, or PBMCs.

Original processing notes: Reference gene primer amplification gave estimated nucleated cell counts. This table comes from immunoSEQ multiplex PCR, and its TCRdb copy is limited to in-frame clones, with some not included. V and J calls plus clone size are reproduced from that table; the DNA served to infer D and trimming. Of about 250,000 clones listed, about 86% are singletons. Germline-derived CDR1 and CDR2 are SGHTA and FQGNSA. This CDR3 region has 15 residues. V lost 5 bases and J lost 1, with 9 bases in between. This chain links TRBV7-2 with TRBJ2-6, with D possibly matching TRBD1 (6 bases). The clonotype was recovered from a man older than 75 with acute or convalescent COVID-19. Sequenced material: peripheral blood. The CDR3 sequence: CASSGRGSGANVLTF. The CDR3 region has the DNA TGTGCCAGCAGCGGCAGGGGATCTGGGGCCAACGTCCTGACTTTC.